This TCR beta chain originates from a study of radiotherapy plus CTLA-4 blockade in lung cancer. Study-level background: Overall, approximately 17% of patients showed an objective response, while 31% attained disease control. Study results and limitations: Alongside interferon-beta, early blood T cell clone dynamics were reportedly the best predictor of response.

TCRdb keeps only in-frame clones here, not all; method: immunoSEQ multiplex PCR. The sample lists roughly 66,000 clones; around 83% were seen once. Looked up from germline, CDR1 is SGHTA and CDR2 is FQGTGA. After removal of 1 base from V and 6 bases from J, the junction contained 7 bases not matched to a gene. This CDR3 is 15 amino acids long. Focal radiation and CTLA-4 blockade (ipilimumab) were tested in chemo-refractory metastatic non-small-cell lung cancer patients. Concerning this clone itself: Its antigen is as yet unknown.

The chain links TRBV7-3 to TRBJ2-7, with 9 positions matching TRBD1. Sequences were derived from peripheral blood, sampled from a patient treated with radiotherapy plus ipilimumab. The receptor's source is a human donor with non-small cell lung cancer who had a partial response to radiotherapy plus ipilimumab. CDR3 DNA: TGTGCCAGCAGCTTAAAGGGGACAGGGATTATCGAGCAGTACTTC. As protein: CASSLKGTGIIEQYF.